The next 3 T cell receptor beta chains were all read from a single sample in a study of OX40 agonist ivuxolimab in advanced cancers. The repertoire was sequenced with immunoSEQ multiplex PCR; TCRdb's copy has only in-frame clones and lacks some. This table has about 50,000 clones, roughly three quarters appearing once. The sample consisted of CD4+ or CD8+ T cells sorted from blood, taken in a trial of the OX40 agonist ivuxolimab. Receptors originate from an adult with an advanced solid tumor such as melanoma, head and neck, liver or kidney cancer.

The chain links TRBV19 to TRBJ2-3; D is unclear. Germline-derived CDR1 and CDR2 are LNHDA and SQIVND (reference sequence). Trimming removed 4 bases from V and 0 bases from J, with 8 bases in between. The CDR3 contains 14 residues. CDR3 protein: CASSTLLSTDTQYF. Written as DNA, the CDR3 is TGTGCCAGTAGTACCCTACTGAGCACAGATACGCAGTATTTT. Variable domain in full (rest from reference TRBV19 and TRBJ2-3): DGGITQSPKYLFRKEGQNVTLSCEQNLNHDAMYWYRQDPGQGLRLIYYSQIVNDFQKGDIAEGYSVSREKKESFPLTVTSAQKNPTAFYLCASSTLLSTDTQYFGPGTRLTVL.

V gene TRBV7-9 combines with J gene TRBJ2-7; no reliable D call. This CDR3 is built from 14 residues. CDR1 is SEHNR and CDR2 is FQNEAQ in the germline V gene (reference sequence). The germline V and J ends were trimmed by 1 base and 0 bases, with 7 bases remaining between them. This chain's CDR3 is CASSLVDGSYEQYF. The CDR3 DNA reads TGTGCCAGCAGCTTAGTCGACGGCTCCTACGAGCAGTACTTC.

This CDR3 reads CAWSVPDRYGYTF. CDR3 bases: TGTGCCTGGAGTGTACCAGACCGCTATGGCTACACCTTC. The rearrangement links TRBV30 to TRBJ1-2; D not resolved. V dropped 0 bases and J dropped 4 bases, with 9 bases sitting between them. This CDR3 is 13 amino acids long. CDR1 GTSNPN and CDR2 SVGIG come from the germline V gene (reference sequence).